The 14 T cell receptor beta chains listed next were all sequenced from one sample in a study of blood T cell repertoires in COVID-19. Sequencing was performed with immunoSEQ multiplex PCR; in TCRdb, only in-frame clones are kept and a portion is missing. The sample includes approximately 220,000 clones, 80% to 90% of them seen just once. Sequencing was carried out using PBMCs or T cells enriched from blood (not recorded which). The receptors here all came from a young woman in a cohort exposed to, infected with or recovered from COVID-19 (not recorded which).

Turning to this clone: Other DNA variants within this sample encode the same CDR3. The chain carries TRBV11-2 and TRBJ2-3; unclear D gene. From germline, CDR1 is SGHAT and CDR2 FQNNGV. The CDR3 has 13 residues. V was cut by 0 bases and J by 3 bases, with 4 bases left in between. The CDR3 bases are TGTGCCAGCAGCTTAGATAGAACAGATACGCAGTATTTT. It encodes CASSLDRTDTQYF.

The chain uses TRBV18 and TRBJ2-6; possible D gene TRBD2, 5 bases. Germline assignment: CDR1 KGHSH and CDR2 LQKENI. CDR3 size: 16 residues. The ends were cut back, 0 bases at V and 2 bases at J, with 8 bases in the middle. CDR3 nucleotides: TGTGCCAGCTCACCACCGGACTTACCTGGGGCCAACGTCCTGACTTTC. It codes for CASSPPDLPGANVLTF.

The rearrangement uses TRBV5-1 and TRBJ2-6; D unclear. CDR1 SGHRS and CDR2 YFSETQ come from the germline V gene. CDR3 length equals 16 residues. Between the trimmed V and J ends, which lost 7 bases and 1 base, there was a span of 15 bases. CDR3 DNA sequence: TGCGCCAGCGGTATGAGAGAACAGTCTGGGGCCAACGTCCTGACTTTC. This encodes CASGMREQSGANVLTF. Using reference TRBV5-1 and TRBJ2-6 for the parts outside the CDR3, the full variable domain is KAGVTQTPRYLIKTRGQQVTLSCSPISGHRSVSWYQQTPGQGLQFLFEYFSETQRNKGNFPGRFSGRQFSNSRSEMNVSTLELGDSALYLCASGMREQSGANVLTFGAGSRLTVL.

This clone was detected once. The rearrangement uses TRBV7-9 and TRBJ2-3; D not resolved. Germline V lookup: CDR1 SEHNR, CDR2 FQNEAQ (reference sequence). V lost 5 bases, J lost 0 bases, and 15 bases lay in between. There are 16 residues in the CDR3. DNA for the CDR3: TGTGCCAGCAGCGGTGTCGCTACCCCTAGCACAGATACGCAGTATTTT. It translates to CASSGVATPSTDTQYF.

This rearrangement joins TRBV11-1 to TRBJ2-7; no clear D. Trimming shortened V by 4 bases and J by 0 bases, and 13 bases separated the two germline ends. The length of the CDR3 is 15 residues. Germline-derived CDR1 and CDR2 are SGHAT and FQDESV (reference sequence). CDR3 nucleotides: TGTGCCAGCAGCTCCTATCGCGGTACCTCCTACGAGCAGTACTTC. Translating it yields CASSSYRGTSYEQYF.

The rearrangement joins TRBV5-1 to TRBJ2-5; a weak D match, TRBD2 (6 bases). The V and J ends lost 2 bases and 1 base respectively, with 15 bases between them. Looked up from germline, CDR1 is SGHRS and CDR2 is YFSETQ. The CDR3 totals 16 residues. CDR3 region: CASSFIPRDFQETQYF. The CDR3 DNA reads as TGCGCCAGCAGCTTCATACCTCGGGACTTCCAAGAGACCCAGTACTTC.

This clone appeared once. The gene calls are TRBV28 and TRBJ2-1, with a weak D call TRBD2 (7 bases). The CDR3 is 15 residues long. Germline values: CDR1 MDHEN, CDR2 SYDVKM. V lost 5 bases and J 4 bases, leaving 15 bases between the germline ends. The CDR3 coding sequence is TGTGCCAGCAGTGACGCGGGGGCCCCGTACAATGAGCAGTTCTTC. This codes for CASSDAGAPYNEQFF. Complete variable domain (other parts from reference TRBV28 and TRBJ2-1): DVKVTQSSRYLVKRTGEKVFLECVQDMDHENMFWYRQDPGLGLRLIYFSYDVKMKEKGDIPEGYSVSREKKERFSLILESASTNQTSMYLCASSDAGAPYNEQFFGPGTRLTVL.

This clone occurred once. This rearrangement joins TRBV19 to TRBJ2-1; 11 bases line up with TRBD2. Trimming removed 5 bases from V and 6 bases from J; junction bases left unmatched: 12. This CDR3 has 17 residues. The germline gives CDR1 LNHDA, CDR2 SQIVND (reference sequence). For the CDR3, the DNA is TGTGCCAGTAGTTTAGCCGGGACTAGCGGAGGGCCCAATGAGCAGTTCTTC. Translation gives CASSLAGTSGGPNEQFF.

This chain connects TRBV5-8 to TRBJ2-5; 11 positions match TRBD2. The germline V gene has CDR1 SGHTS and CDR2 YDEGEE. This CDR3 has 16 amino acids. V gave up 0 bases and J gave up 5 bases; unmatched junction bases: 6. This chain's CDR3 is CASSLELAGVPETQYF. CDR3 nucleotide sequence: TGTGCCAGCAGCTTGGAACTAGCGGGGGTTCCTGAGACCCAGTACTTC.

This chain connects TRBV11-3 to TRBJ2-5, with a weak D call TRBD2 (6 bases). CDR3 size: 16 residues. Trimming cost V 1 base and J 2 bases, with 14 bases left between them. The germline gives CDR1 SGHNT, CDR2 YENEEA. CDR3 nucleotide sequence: TGTGCCAGCAGCTTAGGTTTCCGCGGGATGCAAGAGACCCAGTACTTC. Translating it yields CASSLGFRGMQETQYF.

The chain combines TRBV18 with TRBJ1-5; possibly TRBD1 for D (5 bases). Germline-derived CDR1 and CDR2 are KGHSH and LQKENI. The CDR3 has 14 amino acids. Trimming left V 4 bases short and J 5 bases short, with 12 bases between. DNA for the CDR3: TGTGCCAGCTCACGTGGGGGGATGGATCAGCCCCAGCATTTT. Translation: CASSRGGMDQPQHF.

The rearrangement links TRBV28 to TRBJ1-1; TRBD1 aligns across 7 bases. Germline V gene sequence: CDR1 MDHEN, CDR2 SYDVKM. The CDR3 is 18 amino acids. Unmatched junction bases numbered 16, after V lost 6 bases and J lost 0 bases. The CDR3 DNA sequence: TGTGCCAGCAGGAGGCTGAGACAGGGCCCCTACATGAACACTGAAGCTTTCTTT. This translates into CASRRLRQGPYMNTEAFF.

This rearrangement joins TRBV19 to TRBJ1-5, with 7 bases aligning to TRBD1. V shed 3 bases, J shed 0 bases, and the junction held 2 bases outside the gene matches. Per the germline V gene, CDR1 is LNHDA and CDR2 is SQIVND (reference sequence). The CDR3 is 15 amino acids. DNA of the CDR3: TGTGCCAGTAGTATGGAGGGGGCTAGCAATCAGCCCCAGCATTTT. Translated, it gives CASSMEGASNQPQHF.

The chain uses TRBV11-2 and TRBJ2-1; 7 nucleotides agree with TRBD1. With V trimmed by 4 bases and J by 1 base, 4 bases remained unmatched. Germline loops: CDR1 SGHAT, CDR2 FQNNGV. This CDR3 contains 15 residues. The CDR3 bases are TGTGCCAGCAGCTCAGAGACAGGGTCCTACAATGAGCAGTTCTTC. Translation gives CASSSETGSYNEQFF.